These 14 T cell receptor beta chains came from one sample sequenced in a study of CD8+CD57+ T cells in acquired aplastic anemia. It was genomic DNA that served as the template for profiling TCR beta VDJ and CDR3. TCRdb re-called the reads with MiXCR, one entry per CDR3 protein. The repertoire holds some 200,000 distinct CDR3 sequences, with 30% to 40% as singletons. The sequencing input was sorted CD4+, CD8+, or CD8+CD57+ T cells (not recorded which) from PBMCs. All receptors come from a human donor in good health, serving as a control.

The chain recombines TRBV4-1 with TRBJ1-4; D may be TRBD1 (6 bases). This CDR3 region has 16 residues. V lost 4 bases and J lost 6, with 18 bases in between. Germline-derived CDR1 and CDR2 are MGHRA and YSYEKL. CDR3 in DNA: TGCGCCAGCAGCCTGCGCACTGGGCAGGGGTATGAAAAACTGTTTTTT. This gives the protein CASSLRTGQGYEKLFF.

With respect to this clonotype: Possible read error: a much larger clone is one base away. The chain joins TRBV12-3 or TRBV12-4 to TRBJ1-2; D may be TRBD1 (5 bases). The CDR3 is 12 amino acids. The CDR3 region has the DNA TGTGCCGGCAGTTTAGCCGCAGGGAGCTACACCTTC. This sequence encodes CAGSLAAGSYTF.

The gene calls are TRBV12-3 or TRBV12-4 and TRBJ2-1; D is perhaps TRBD2 (7 bases). V lost 4 bases and J lost 7, with 17 bases in between. This CDR3 region has 15 residues. The CDR3 nucleotides read TGTGCCAGCAGTTCCGAGGCGGGGGCTCGTAATGAGCAGTTCTTC. This encodes CASSSEAGARNEQFF.

This sequence joins TRBV5-1 and TRBJ2-5, with D perhaps TRBD2 (6 bases). This CDR3 is 14 amino acids long. V was shortened by 4 bases and J by 4 bases, with 14 bases between the two germline ends. Germline values: CDR1 SGHRS, CDR2 YFSETQ. This CDR3 reads CASSVGPAGETQYF. DNA of the CDR3: TGCGCCAGCAGCGTGGGGCCAGCGGGAGAGACCCAGTACTTC.

There are a few counts of this clonotype. V gene TRBV14 combines with J gene TRBJ2-3, with 9 bases identical to TRBD2. In germline, CDR1 is SGHDN, CDR2 FVKESK. Trimming cost V 0 bases and J 7 bases; bases outside gene matches: 8. The CDR3 spans 16 residues. The CDR3 nucleotides read TGTGCCAGCAGCCAAGAGTCGGTAGCGGGGGATAATACGCAGTATTTT. Protein product: CASSQESVAGDNTQYF.

Ten or more counts support this clonotype. The chain combines TRBV6-1 with TRBJ1-1; possibly TRBD1 for D (5 bases). Trimming removed 7 bases from V and 4 bases from J, with 10 bases in between. Germline V gene lookup returns CDR1 MNHNS and CDR2 SASEGT. The CDR3 has 12 amino acids. The CDR3 is CASTGSATEAFF. The DNA of the CDR3 is TGTGCCAGCACAGGGTCGGCCACTGAAGCTTTCTTT.

V and J are TRBV6-1 and TRBJ1-2; D unresolved. Germline lookup yields CDR1 MNHNS and CDR2 SASEGT. The V gene lost 10 bases and the J gene lost 8 bases, with 23 bases spanning the gap. The CDR3 is 14 amino acids. CDR3 sequence (DNA): TGTGCCACTCTCTCTCTTGCGGGCGGAGGGGGCTACACCTTC. This encodes CATLSLAGGGGYTF.

This clonotype was found many times. The chain has TRBV7-2 and TRBJ2-6; D is undetermined. Trimming shortened V by 2 bases and J by 4 bases, and 9 bases separated the two germline ends. Germline lookup yields CDR1 SGHTA and CDR2 FQGNSA. The CDR3 is made up of 15 amino acids. CDR3 protein: CASSLLVVGANVLTF. The CDR3 nucleotides are TGTGCCAGCAGCTTACTCGTGGTAGGGGCCAACGTCCTGACTTTC.

This clonotype was detected only once. The chain employs TRBV7-3 and TRBJ1-6; D unresolved. CDR1 is SGHTA, CDR2 FQGTGA, per germline. Trimming took off 5 bases at V and 7 bases at J, with 12 bases between the two ends. CDR3 length: 14 residues. The CDR3 protein is CASSPGLTNSPLHF. The CDR3 nucleotides read TGTGCCAGCAGCCCCGGACTGACGAATTCACCCCTCCACTTT.

This clonotype was picked up many times. The CDR3 sequence: CASSALQRGGQETQYF. The CDR3 coding sequence is TGCGCCAGCAGCGCCCTCCAGCGGGGGGGACAAGAGACCCAGTACTTC. The gene calls are TRBV5-1 and TRBJ2-5; 10 bases line up with TRBD2. The junction had 8 bases not matched to a gene; V was cut back by 4 bases and J by 2 bases. Per germline, CDR1 SGHRS and CDR2 YFSETQ. The CDR3 consists of 16 residues. Combining the CDR3 with reference TRBV5-1 and TRBJ2-5 gives the whole variable domain KAGVTQTPRYLIKTRGQQVTLSCSPISGHRSVSWYQQTPGQGLQFLFEYFSETQRNKGNFPGRFSGRQFSNSRSEMNVSTLELGDSALYLCASSALQRGGQETQYFGPGTRLLVL.

This clonotype was recorded at least ten times. V and J are TRBV7-9 and TRBJ2-5; 7 nucleotides agree with TRBD1. The V gene end was trimmed by 5 bases and the J gene end by 5 bases; junction bases not matched to a gene: 11. This CDR3 contains 15 residues. Germline-derived CDR1 and CDR2 are SEHNR and FQNEAQ (reference sequence). The CDR3 sequence is CASSARQGTGETQYF. Written as DNA, the CDR3 is TGTGCCAGCAGCGCCCGACAGGGTACTGGGGAGACCCAGTACTTC. Using reference TRBV7-9 and TRBJ2-5 for the parts outside the CDR3, the full variable domain is DTGVSQNPRHKITKRGQNVTFRCDPISEHNRLYWYRQTLGQGPEFLTYFQNEAQLEKSRLLSDRFSAERPKGSFSTLEIQRTEQGDSAMYLCASSARQGTGETQYFGPGTRLLVL.

This clonotype showed up just a few times. The chain is built from TRBV19 and TRBJ2-4; D is possibly TRBD2 (7 bases). Trimming took 2 bases from V and 4 from J, leaving 9 bases between them. This CDR3 is built from 14 residues. The germline gives CDR1 LNHDA, CDR2 SQIVND (reference sequence). CDR3 nucleotide sequence: TGTGCCAGTAGTATACGGGGGGCGAAAAACATTCAGTACTTC. This codes for CASSIRGAKNIQYF. Combining the CDR3 with reference TRBV19 and TRBJ2-4 gives the whole variable domain DGGITQSPKYLFRKEGQNVTLSCEQNLNHDAMYWYRQDPGQGLRLIYYSQIVNDFQKGDIAEGYSVSREKKESFPLTVTSAQKNPTAFYLCASSIRGAKNIQYFGAGTRLSVL.

The V gene is TRBV6-5, the J gene TRBJ1-6; D not resolved. Germline V lookup: CDR1 MNHEY, CDR2 SVGAGI. This CDR3 region has 17 residues. V lost 0 bases and J lost 8, with 17 bases in between. The CDR3 region is CASSYSFGGALDSPLHF. CDR3 DNA: TGTGCCAGCAGTTACTCTTTCGGAGGCGCGCTCGATTCACCCCTCCACTTT.

There are many counts of this clonotype. The chain joins TRBV29-1 to TRBJ1-2; possible D gene TRBD1, 5 bases. The CDR3 contains 15 residues. The germline V and J ends were trimmed by 1 base and 4 bases, with 16 bases remaining between them. Germline CDR1 is SQVTM and CDR2 is ANQGSEA. CDR3 sequence (DNA): TGCAGCGTTGAAGCGAGGCAGGGACCCTTCTATGGCTACACCTTC. Its protein product is CSVEARQGPFYGYTF.